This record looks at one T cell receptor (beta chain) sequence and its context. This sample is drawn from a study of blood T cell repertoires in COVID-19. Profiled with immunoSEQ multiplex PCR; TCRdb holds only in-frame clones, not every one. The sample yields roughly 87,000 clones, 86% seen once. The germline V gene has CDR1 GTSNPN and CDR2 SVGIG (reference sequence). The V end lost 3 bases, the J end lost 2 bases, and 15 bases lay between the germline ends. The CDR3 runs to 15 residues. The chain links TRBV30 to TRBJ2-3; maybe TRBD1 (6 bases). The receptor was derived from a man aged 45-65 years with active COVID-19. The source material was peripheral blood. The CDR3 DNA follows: TGTGCCTGGAGGTTACAGGGATCCCCCACAGATACGCAGTATTTT. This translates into CAWRLQGSPTDTQYF.